A single sample gave rise to the 28 T cell receptor beta chains below, sequenced in a study of identical twins. MiXCR, applied by TCRdb to the 5' RACE reads, yields one record per CDR3 protein. The sample shows approximately 700,000 distinct CDR3 sequences, 15% to 20% of them seen only once. This sample also belongs to another study, concerning T cells expressing NK-cell markers.

The sequenced sample consisted of PBMCs. These receptors all stem from a woman younger than 35 in good health.

There are a few counts of this clonotype. The CDR3 here is CASSFGQSRYNEQFF. In DNA, the CDR3 is TGTGCCAGCAGCTTCGGACAGAGCCGCTACAATGAGCAGTTCTTC. The rearrangement uses TRBV12-3 or TRBV12-4 and TRBJ2-1; possible D gene TRBD1, 6 bases. With 6 bases removed from V and 3 bases from J, the gap between germline ends came to 15 bases. The CDR3 length is 15 residues.

The chain carries TRBV20-1 and TRBJ2-7; 7 nucleotides line up with TRBD1. The germline CDR1 and CDR2 sequences are DFQATT and SNEGSKA (reference sequence). The length of the CDR3 is 14 residues. V lost 0 bases and J lost 3; bases outside the gene matches: 5. Here the CDR3 reads CSARDRDRSYEQYF. The DNA for the CDR3 is TGCAGTGCTAGAGACCGGGACAGAAGCTACGAGCAGTACTTC.

In this sample, this clonotype turned up a few times. The chain couples TRBV20-1 to TRBJ1-5, with a weak D call TRBD1 (5 bases). The CDR3 is 13 amino acids. The V end was cut by 5 bases, the J end by 0 bases, with 8 bases between. The germline V gene has CDR1 DFQATT and CDR2 SNEGSKA (reference sequence). CDR3: CSAWGYSNQPQHF. The DNA of the CDR3 is TGCAGTGCTTGGGGGTATAGCAATCAGCCCCAGCATTTT.

This chain uses TRBV4-2 with TRBJ2-5; maybe TRBD2 (5 bases). V dropped 1 base and J dropped 1 base, with 10 bases sitting between them. Germline CDR1 is LGHNA and CDR2 is YNFKEQ. The CDR3 runs 15 residues. CDR3 loop: CASSQAAGLQETQYF. CDR3 DNA: TGTGCCAGCAGCCAAGCGGCCGGACTCCAAGAGACCCAGTACTTC.

This rearrangement joins TRBV11-3 to TRBJ2-7; 7 bases fit TRBD1. This CDR3 spans 14 amino acids. Germline V gene sequence: CDR1 SGHNT, CDR2 YENEEA. V was clipped by 4 bases and J by 6 bases; unmatched bases: 9. CDR3 residues: CASSSKTGDREQYF. The DNA of the CDR3 is TGTGCCAGCAGCTCTAAAACAGGGGATCGCGAGCAGTACTTC.

The chain is built from TRBV12-3 or TRBV12-4 and TRBJ1-4, with no clear D. Deletions cut 3 bases from V and 8 bases from J, with 13 bases between. The CDR3 is 14 amino acids. The CDR3 is CASSFLGFGEKLFF. The CDR3 DNA is TGTGCCAGCAGTTTCCTTGGTTTCGGGGAAAAACTGTTTTTT.

Concerning this clonotype itself: Germline is not matched at one junction end, which may reflect a read error. The chain joins TRBV12-5 to TRBJ2-7; D uncertain. CDR3 length: 14 residues. Per germline, CDR1 LGHNT and CDR2 FRNRAP. The CDR3 protein is CASGSPDLTYEQCF. As DNA, the CDR3 is TGTGCTAGTGGTTCCCCTGACCTTACCTACGAGCAGTGCTTC.

The rearrangement uses TRBV29-1 and TRBJ2-3; D is possibly TRBD1 or TRBD2 (7 bases each). The CDR3 spans 13 residues. Trimming pared 1 base from V and 5 bases from J, leaving 10 bases between. Germline CDR1 is SQVTM and CDR2 is ANQGSEA. CDR3 loop: CSVEAGGGDTQYF. As DNA, the CDR3 is TGCAGCGTTGAAGCAGGGGGGGGAGATACGCAGTATTTT.

The J gene is TRBJ2-1, the V gene TRBV24-1; D perhaps matches TRBD1 (5 bases). The ends were cut back, 6 bases at V and 4 bases at J, with 15 bases in the middle. This CDR3 contains 15 residues. Looked up from germline, CDR1 is KGHDR and CDR2 is SFDVKD. This chain's CDR3 is CATSNSRAVYNEQFF. CDR3 bases: TGTGCCACCAGTAATAGCAGGGCGGTATACAATGAGCAGTTCTTC.

This clonotype showed up just a few times. The chain links TRBV7-9 to TRBJ2-1; D gene ambiguous. The V end was cut by 8 bases, the J end by 4 bases, with 3 bases between. Germline V gene data show CDR1 as SEHNR and CDR2 as FQNEAQ (reference sequence). The CDR3 runs 10 residues. This CDR3 reads CASAYNEQFF. CDR3 nucleotides: TGTGCCAGCGCTTACAATGAGCAGTTCTTC.

This clonotype was seen more than once but under ten times. The chain has TRBV7-8 and TRBJ1-3, with 7 positions matching TRBD1. This CDR3 is built from 17 residues. The V gene's germline CDR1 is SGHVS and CDR2 FQNEAQ. With V trimmed by 4 bases and J by 3 bases, 12 bases remained unmatched. The CDR3 is CASSSRLRDRYGNTIYF. The CDR3 DNA reads TGTGCCAGCAGCTCGCGTCTACGGGACAGATATGGAAACACCATATATTTT. The variable domain in full, with the rest retrieved from reference TRBV7-8 and TRBJ1-3, is GAGVSQSPRYKVAKRGQDVALRCDPISGHVSLFWYQQALGQGPEFLTYFQNEAQLDKSGLPSDRFFAERPEGSVSTLKIQRTQQEDSAVYLCASSSRLRDRYGNTIYFGEGSWLTVV.

This clonotype was seen only a few times. The chain couples TRBV20-1 to TRBJ2-3, with 9 nucleotides matching TRBD2. CDR3 size: 15 residues. Trimming removed 8 bases from V and 2 bases from J; junction bases left unmatched: 11. Germline V gene sequence: CDR1 DFQATT, CDR2 SNEGSKA (reference sequence). CDR3 coding DNA: TGCAGTTCGAAACTAGCGGGTGGGAACACAGATACGCAGTATTTT. Residues: CSSKLAGGNTDTQYF.

The chain couples TRBV29-1 to TRBJ2-2, with D unclear. Per the germline V gene, CDR1 is SQVTM and CDR2 is ANQGSEA. The CDR3 is 15 amino acids. Trimming took 0 bases from V and 5 from J, leaving 13 bases between them. CDR3 DNA: TGCAGCGTTGAAGATGGGAAGTGGGGTACCGGGGAGCTGTTTTTT. This encodes CSVEDGKWGTGELFF.

In this sample, this clonotype turned up a few times. The rearrangement uses TRBV6-5 and TRBJ1-5, with D possibly being TRBD1 (6 bases). CDR3 length: 17 residues. Germline V gene lookup returns CDR1 MNHEY and CDR2 SVGAGI. With 3 bases removed from V and 0 bases from J, the gap between germline ends came to 15 bases. The chain's CDR3 is CASSYGRTVYSNQPQHF. Written as DNA, the CDR3 is TGTGCCAGCAGTTATGGGCGGACAGTTTATAGCAATCAGCCCCAGCATTTT.

This clonotype has just a few counts. The V gene is TRBV20-1, the J gene TRBJ2-5; D possibly corresponds to TRBD2 (5 bases). V lost 0 bases and J 5 bases, leaving 16 bases between the germline ends. CDR3 length equals 15 residues. From germline, CDR1 is DFQATT and CDR2 SNEGSKA (reference sequence). The CDR3 loop is CSARDHGGRGETQYF. The CDR3 DNA is TGCAGTGCTAGAGATCATGGCGGGCGCGGGGAGACCCAGTACTTC.

The V gene is TRBV3-1, the J gene TRBJ1-4; 9 bases map to TRBD1. CDR1 and CDR2 (germline): LGHDT, YNNKEL (reference sequence). This CDR3 comprises 17 residues. Trimming at V came to 6 bases and at J to 5 bases, leaving 13 bases not matched to a gene. CDR3 residues: CASSFNGPGTGNEKLFF. The CDR3 nucleotides read TGTGCCAGCAGTTTTAACGGACCCGGGACAGGGAATGAAAAACTGTTTTTT.

This clonotype showed up just a few times. V usage is TRBV20-1 and J usage is TRBJ1-2; D remains ambiguous. Germline CDR1 DFQATT, CDR2 SNEGSKA (reference sequence). The CDR3 totals 13 residues. The V end lost 6 bases, the J end lost 4 bases, and 15 bases lay between the germline ends. Here the CDR3 reads CSADPGLTYGYTF. CDR3 DNA: TGCAGTGCCGATCCCGGGCTCACCTATGGCTACACCTTC.

The chain recombines TRBV5-6 with TRBJ2-3; TRBD1 matches 12 bases. V trimming: 4 bases; J trimming: 7 bases; junction bases outside the gene matches: 7. Per germline, CDR1 SGHDT and CDR2 YYEEEE. The CDR3 is made up of 15 amino acids. CDR3 amino acids: CASSPGTGGRYTQYF. CDR3 in DNA: TGTGCCAGCAGCCCTGGGACAGGGGGCCGGTATACGCAGTATTTT.

This clonotype was picked up a small number of times. V is TRBV12-3 or TRBV12-4 and J is TRBJ2-7, with D possibly called TRBD1 or TRBD2 (6 bases each). The CDR3 has 16 amino acids. V shed 5 bases and J shed 3 bases, with 20 bases lying between them. The CDR3 here is CASSPPPGADYYEQYF. The CDR3 DNA reads TGTGCCAGCAGTCCCCCCCCGGGGGCGGACTACTACGAGCAGTACTTC.

This clonotype was seen many times. The V call is TRBV7-2, the J call TRBJ1-5; unclear D gene. From germline, CDR1 is SGHTA and CDR2 FQGNSA. The germline V and J ends were trimmed by 4 bases and 6 bases, with 10 bases remaining between them. This CDR3 comprises 13 residues. The CDR3 DNA sequence: TGTGCCAGCAGCTCGAGGGTTAGTCAGCCCCAGCATTTT. Protein product: CASSSRVSQPQHF.

The rearrangement links TRBV12-3 or TRBV12-4 to TRBJ2-4; 7 bases line up with TRBD1. CDR3 size: 13 residues. The junction had 3 bases not matched to a gene; V was cut back by 3 bases and J by 7 bases. The CDR3 DNA follows: TGTGCCAGCAGTTTGACAGGGACGAACATTCAGTACTTC. Its protein is CASSLTGTNIQYF.

The V call is TRBV5-1, the J call TRBJ2-1, with 8 bases identical to TRBD2. This CDR3 has 16 residues. J gave up 8 bases and V 4 bases, and 14 bases lay outside the gene matches. CDR1 is SGHRS and CDR2 is YFSETQ in the germline V gene. The CDR3 DNA reads TGCGCCAGCAGCGCCGCCGGGACTAGGGGAGGCGATGAGCAGTTCTTC. It codes for CASSAAGTRGGDEQFF. Combining the CDR3 with reference TRBV5-1 and TRBJ2-1 gives the whole variable domain KAGVTQTPRYLIKTRGQQVTLSCSPISGHRSVSWYQQTPGQGLQFLFEYFSETQRNKGNFPGRFSGRQFSNSRSEMNVSTLELGDSALYLCASSAAGTRGGDEQFFGPGTRLTVL.

The genes are TRBV15 and TRBJ2-2; 14 nucleotides line up with TRBD2. V gave up 3 bases and J gave up 6 bases; unmatched junction bases: 3. CDR3 length: 16 amino acids. Germline assignment: CDR1 LNHNV and CDR2 YYDKDF (reference sequence). The CDR3 coding sequence is TGTGCCACCAGCAGGGGACTAGCGGGAGCGGCCGGGGAGCTGTTTTTT. It codes for CATSRGLAGAAGELFF.

The gene calls are TRBV12-3 or TRBV12-4 and TRBJ2-1; 8 bases align to TRBD2. J gave up 14 bases and V 4 bases, and 10 bases lay outside the gene matches. This CDR3 is 13 amino acids long. CDR3 in amino acids: CASSSGGGGGEFF. The DNA for the CDR3 is TGTGCCAGCAGTTCGGGAGGGGGAGGGGGTGAGTTCTTC.

This rearrangement joins TRBV12-3 or TRBV12-4 to TRBJ2-3; D is possibly TRBD1 (5 bases). The CDR3 is made up of 14 amino acids. Trimming took off 0 bases at V and 3 bases at J, with 7 bases between the two ends. CDR3 amino acids: CASSLAHRTDTQYF. CDR3 in DNA: TGTGCCAGCAGTTTAGCTCACAGGACAGATACGCAGTATTTT.

V gene TRBV7-9 combines with J gene TRBJ2-5; tentatively, D is TRBD2 (5 bases). CDR1 is SEHNR and CDR2 is FQNEAQ in the germline V gene (reference sequence). V lost 3 bases to trimming and J lost 2 bases, with 16 bases between them. The CDR3 is made up of 16 amino acids. CDR3 loop: CASSLTSGGLQETQYF. CDR3 bases: TGTGCCAGCAGCTTGACTTCCGGAGGCCTGCAAGAGACCCAGTACTTC.

The CDR3 DNA is TGTGCCAGCAGTGAAGCGGCAGTAGGGGCCGCAGATACGCAGTATTTT. Protein product: CASSEAAVGAADTQYF. V usage is TRBV2 and J usage is TRBJ2-3; TRBD1 might be the D (5 bases). Trimming removed 0 bases at V and 4 bases at J, with 14 bases between. The CDR3 extends over 16 amino acids. Germline V gene lookup returns CDR1 SNHLY and CDR2 FYNNEI.

This clonotype was recorded a few times. CDR3 region: CASTRGNSPLHF. The CDR3 coding sequence is TGTGCCAGCACGAGAGGCAATTCACCCCTCCACTTT. The rearrangement uses TRBV6-2 or TRBV6-3 and TRBJ1-6; no definite D call. V lost 7 bases, J lost 7 bases, and 8 bases lay in between. The CDR3 totals 12 residues. CDR1 is MNHEY, CDR2 SVGEGT, per germline.